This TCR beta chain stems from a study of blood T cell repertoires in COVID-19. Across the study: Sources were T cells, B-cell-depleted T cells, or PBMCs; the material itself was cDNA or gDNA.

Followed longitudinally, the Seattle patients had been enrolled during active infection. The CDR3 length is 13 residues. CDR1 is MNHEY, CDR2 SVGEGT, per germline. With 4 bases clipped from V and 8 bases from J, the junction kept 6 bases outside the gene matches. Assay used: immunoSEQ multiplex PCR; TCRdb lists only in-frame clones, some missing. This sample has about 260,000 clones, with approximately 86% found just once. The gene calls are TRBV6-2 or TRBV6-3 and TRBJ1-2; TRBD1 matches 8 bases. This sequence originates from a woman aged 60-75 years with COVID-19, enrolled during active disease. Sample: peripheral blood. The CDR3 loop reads CASSSDRGVGYTF. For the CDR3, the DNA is TGTGCCAGCAGTTCCGACAGGGGCGTCGGCTACACCTTC.